This T cell receptor beta chain derives from a study of response to subunit inactivated influenza vaccine. Each CDR3 protein is one row after TCRdb ran MiXCR on the RT-PCR reads. The sample records about 570,000 distinct CDR3 sequences, around 11% being singletons. Trimming shortened V by 3 bases and J by 7 bases, and 12 bases separated the two germline ends. The germline CDR1 and CDR2 sequences are MDHEN and SYDVKM. This CDR3 has 14 amino acids. Sequenced here: PBMCs from blood, sampled on the day of vaccination. This chain links TRBV28 with TRBJ2-2; perhaps D is TRBD1 or TRBD2 (5 bases each). This receptor was identified in a man aged 45-65 years who received an inactivated influenza vaccine. This CDR3 is CASSFEGYSGELFF. The DNA for the CDR3 is TGTGCCAGCAGTTTCGAGGGGTATAGCGGGGAGCTGTTTTTT.